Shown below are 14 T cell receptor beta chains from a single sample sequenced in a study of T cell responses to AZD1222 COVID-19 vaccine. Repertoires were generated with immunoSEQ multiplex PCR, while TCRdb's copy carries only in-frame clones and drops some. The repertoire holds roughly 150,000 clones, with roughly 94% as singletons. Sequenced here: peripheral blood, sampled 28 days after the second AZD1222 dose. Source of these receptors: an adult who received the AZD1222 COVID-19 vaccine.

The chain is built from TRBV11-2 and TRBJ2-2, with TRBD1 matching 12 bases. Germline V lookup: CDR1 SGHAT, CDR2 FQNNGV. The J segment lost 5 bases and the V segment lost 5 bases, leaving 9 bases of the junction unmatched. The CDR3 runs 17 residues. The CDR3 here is CASSPGRDRGQTGELFF. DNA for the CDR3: TGTGCCAGCAGCCCAGGGAGGGACAGGGGGCAAACCGGGGAGCTGTTTTTT.

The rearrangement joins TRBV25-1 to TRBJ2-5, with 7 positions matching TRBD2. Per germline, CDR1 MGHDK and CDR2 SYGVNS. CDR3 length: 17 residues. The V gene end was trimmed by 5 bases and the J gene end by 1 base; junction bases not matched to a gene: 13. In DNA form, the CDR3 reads TGTGCCAGCAGTTCCCCGGGGCAGCGGGGATCCCAAGAGACCCAGTACTTC. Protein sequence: CASSSPGQRGSQETQYF.

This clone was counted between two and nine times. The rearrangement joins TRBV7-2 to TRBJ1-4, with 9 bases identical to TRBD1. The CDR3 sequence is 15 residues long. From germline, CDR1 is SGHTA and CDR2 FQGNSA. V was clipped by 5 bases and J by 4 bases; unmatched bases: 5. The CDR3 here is CASSPGTGLNEKLFF. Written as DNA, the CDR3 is TGTGCCAGCAGCCCCGGGACAGGGCTTAATGAAAAACTGTTTTTT.

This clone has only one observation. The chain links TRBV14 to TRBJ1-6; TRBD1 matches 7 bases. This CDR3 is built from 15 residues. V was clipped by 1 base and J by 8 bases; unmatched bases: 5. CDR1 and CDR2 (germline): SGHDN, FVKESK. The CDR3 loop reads CASSQAPRGYSPLHF. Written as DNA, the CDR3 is TGTGCCAGCAGCCAAGCCCCCAGGGGGTATTCACCCCTCCACTTT.

CDR3 in DNA: TGTGCCAGCAGCTTCGGGAACAATGAGCAGTTCTTC. Amino acid sequence: CASSFGNNEQFF. The chain links TRBV13 to TRBJ2-1, with D tentatively TRBD2 (5 bases). Trimming cost V 3 bases and J 5 bases, with 5 bases left between them. The CDR3 consists of 12 residues. CDR1 is PRHDT, CDR2 FYEKMQ, per germline (reference sequence).

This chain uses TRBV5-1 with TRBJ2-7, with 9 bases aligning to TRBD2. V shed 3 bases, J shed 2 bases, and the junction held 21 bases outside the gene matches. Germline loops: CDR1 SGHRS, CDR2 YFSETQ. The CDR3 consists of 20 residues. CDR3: CASSSPRNSGGIDITYEQYF. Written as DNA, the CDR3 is TGCGCCAGCAGCTCGCCCAGGAATAGCGGGGGAATCGACATAACCTACGAGCAGTACTTC.

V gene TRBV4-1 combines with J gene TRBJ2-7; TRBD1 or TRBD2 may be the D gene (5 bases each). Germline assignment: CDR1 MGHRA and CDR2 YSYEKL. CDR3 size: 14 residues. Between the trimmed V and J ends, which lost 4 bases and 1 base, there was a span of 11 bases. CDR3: CASSLRDGSYEQYF. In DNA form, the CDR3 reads TGCGCCAGCAGCCTTAGGGACGGTTCCTACGAGCAGTACTTC.

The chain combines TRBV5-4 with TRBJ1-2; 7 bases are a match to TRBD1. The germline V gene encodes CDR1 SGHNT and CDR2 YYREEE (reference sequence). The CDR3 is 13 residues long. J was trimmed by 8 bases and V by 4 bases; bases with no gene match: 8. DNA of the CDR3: TGTGCCAGCAGCCCAATACAGGGGAACGGCTACACCTTC. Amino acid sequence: CASSPIQGNGYTF.

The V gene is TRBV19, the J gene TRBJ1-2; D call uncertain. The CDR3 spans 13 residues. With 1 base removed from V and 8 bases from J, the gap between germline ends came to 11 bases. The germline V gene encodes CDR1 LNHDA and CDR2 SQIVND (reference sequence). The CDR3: CASSIAVYEGYTF. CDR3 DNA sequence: TGTGCCAGTAGTATAGCCGTCTATGAGGGCTACACCTTC.

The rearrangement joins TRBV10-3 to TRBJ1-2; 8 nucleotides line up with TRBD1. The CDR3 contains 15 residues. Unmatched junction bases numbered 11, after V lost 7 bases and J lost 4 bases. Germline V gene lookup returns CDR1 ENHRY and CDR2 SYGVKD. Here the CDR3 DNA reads TGTGCCATCAAGATCGGGACAGGTCGGGTCTATGGCTACACCTTC. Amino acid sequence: CAIKIGTGRVYGYTF.

In DNA form, the CDR3 reads TGTGCCAGCAGCTATGACAGGACCAACACTGAAGCTTTCTTT. Translated, it gives CASSYDRTNTEAFF. The chain links TRBV7-9 to TRBJ1-1; D perhaps matches TRBD1 (6 bases). Deletions cut 4 bases from V and 2 bases from J, with 11 bases between. The CDR3 contains 14 residues. Per the germline V gene, CDR1 is SEHNR and CDR2 is FQNEAQ (reference sequence).

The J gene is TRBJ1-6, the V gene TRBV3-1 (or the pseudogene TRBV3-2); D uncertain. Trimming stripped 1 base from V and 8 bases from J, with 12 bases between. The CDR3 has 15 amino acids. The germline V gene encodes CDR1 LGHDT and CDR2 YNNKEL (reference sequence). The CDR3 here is CASSQVSGRDSPLHF. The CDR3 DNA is TGTGCCAGCAGCCAAGTCTCCGGGAGGGATTCACCCCTCCACTTT.

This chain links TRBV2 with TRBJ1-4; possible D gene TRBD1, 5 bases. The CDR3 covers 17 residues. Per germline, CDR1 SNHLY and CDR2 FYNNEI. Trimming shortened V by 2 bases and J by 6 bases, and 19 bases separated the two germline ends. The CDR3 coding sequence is TGTGCCAGCAGTGAAAGGCCCGGGTGGGGGTTAGATGAAAAACTGTTTTTT. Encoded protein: CASSERPGWGLDEKLFF.

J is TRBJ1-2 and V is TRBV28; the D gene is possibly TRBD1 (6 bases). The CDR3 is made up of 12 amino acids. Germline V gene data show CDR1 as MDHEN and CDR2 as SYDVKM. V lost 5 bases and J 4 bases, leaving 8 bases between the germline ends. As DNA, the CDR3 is TGTGCCAGCAGTCTGGACAGCTATGGCTACACCTTC. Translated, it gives CASSLDSYGYTF.